The T cell receptor beta chain described here comes from a study of shared clonotypes between healthy human individuals. Per germline, CDR1 ENHRY and CDR2 SYGVKD. The germline V and J ends were trimmed by 7 bases and 0 bases, with 11 bases remaining between them. CDR3 length: 14 amino acids. TCRdb's copy holds only in-frame clones and misses some; the assay was immunoSEQ multiplex PCR. The data hold approximately 1,000,000 clones, with approximately 78% observed a single time. This clone has a single count. The target antigen is unknown. Findings and caveats of the study: The represented genetic and exposure-history diversity was limited by the small number of donors.

Sequencing input: memory CD4+ T cells from PBMCs. Subset: CD45RA-negative fraction. The receptor comes from a young man in good health. Some clones in this sample may be carry-over from other donors' samples. The gene calls are TRBV10-3 and TRBJ2-3; D gene ambiguous. The CDR3 bases are TGTGCCATCACCGGAGAGGCTAGCACAGATACGCAGTATTTT. Amino acid sequence: CAITGEASTDTQYF.